The clone carrying this TCR beta chain was seen only a few times. The antigen is undetermined. V lost 7 bases, J lost 5 bases, and 12 bases lay in between. This CDR3 contains 12 residues. From germline, CDR1 is MNHNS and CDR2 SASEGT. This sample was included in a study of T cell repertoires in cytomegalovirus infection. Overall study: Newly reported HLA-C-restricted and thoroughly characterized HLA-B-restricted CMV epitopes were employed. A matching HLA type, together with CMV infection, was signaled by public TCR beta signatures. Study-level findings and limits: Cumulative public TCR beta family frequency identified CMV carriers with the relevant HLA.

Each CDR3 protein is one row after TCRdb ran MiXCR on the reads. The table records 600,000 to 700,000 distinct CDR3 sequences, 30% to 35% of them present only once. This sequence joins TRBV6-1 and TRBJ2-7, with D possibly called TRBD1 or TRBD2 (5 bases each). The specimen comprised cultured PBMCs, sampled from culture after CMV antigen stimulation. This sequence was found in a human donor in good health (CMV status not recorded). Some clones in this sample may be carry-over from other donors' samples. CDR3 DNA: TGTGCCAGCAATGAGAGGGGTGACGAGCAGTACTTC. Translating gives CASNERGDEQYF.